The 2 T cell receptor beta chains reported below all come from one sample, sequenced in a study of blood T cell repertoires in COVID-19. Produced via immunoSEQ multiplex PCR; TCRdb's table is partial and in-frame only. This table holds about 280,000 clones, roughly 85% found once. The sample comprised peripheral blood. These receptors originate from a man aged 50 to 60 with active or convalescent COVID-19.

This rearrangement joins TRBV5-4 to TRBJ2-1; D may be TRBD2 (5 bases). The V gene's germline CDR1 is SGHNT and CDR2 YYREEE (reference sequence). The CDR3 covers 16 residues. The V end lost 2 bases, the J end lost 2 bases, and 14 bases lay between the germline ends. CDR3 protein: CASSLGSGRPYNEQFF. The CDR3 DNA follows: TGTGCCAGCAGCTTAGGGAGTGGTCGACCCTACAATGAGCAGTTCTTC.

This chain connects TRBV2 to TRBJ1-3; tentative D call: TRBD1 (5 bases). The ends were cut back, 1 base at V and 1 base at J, with 14 bases in the middle. Germline V gene lookup returns CDR1 SNHLY and CDR2 FYNNEI. CDR3 length: 17 residues. Here the CDR3 reads CASSEDTGLISGNTIYF. The CDR3 DNA sequence: TGTGCCAGCAGTGAAGATACAGGATTGATTTCTGGAAACACCATATATTTT.